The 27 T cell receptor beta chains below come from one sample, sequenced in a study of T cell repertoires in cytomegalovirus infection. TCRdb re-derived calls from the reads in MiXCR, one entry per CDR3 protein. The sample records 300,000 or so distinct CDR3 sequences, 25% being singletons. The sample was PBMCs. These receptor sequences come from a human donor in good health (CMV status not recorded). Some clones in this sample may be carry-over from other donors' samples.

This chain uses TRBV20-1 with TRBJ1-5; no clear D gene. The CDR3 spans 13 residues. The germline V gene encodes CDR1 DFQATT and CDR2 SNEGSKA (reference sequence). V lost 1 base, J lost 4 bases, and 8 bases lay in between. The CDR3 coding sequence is TGCAGTGCTAGAGGGCTGGAGAATCAGCCCCAGCATTTT. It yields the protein CSARGLENQPQHF.

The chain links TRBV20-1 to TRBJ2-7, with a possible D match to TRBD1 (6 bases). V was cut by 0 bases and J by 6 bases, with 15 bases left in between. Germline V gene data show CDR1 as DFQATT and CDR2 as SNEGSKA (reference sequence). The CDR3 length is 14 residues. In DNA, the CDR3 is TGCAGTGCTAGAGATTCGGGACATACCCTCGAGCAGTACTTC. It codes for CSARDSGHTLEQYF.

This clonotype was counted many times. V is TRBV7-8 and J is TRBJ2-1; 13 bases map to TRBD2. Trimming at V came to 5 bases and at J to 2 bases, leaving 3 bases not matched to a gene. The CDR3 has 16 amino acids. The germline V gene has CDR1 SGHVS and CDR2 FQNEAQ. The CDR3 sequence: CASSRGTSGAYNEQFF. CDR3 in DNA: TGTGCCAGCAGCAGAGGGACTAGCGGGGCCTACAATGAGCAGTTCTTC.

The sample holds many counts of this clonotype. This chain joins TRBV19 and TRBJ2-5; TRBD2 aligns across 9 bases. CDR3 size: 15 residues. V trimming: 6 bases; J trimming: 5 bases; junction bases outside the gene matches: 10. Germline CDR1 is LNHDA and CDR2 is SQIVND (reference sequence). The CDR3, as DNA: TGTGCCAGTAGCCATCTTGCGGGAGGGCAGGAGACCCAGTACTTC. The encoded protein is CASSHLAGGQETQYF.

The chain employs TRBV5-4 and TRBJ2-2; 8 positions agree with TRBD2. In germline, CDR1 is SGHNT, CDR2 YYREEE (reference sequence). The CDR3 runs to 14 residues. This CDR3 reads CATDGGANTGELFF. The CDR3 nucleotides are TGTGCGACAGACGGGGGGGCGAACACCGGGGAGCTGTTTTTT.

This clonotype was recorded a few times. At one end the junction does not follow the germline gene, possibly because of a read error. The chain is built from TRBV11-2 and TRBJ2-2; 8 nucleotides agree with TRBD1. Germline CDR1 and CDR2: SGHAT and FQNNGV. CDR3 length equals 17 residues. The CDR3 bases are TGTGCCAGCAGTTTAGACAGGGGATCGATCAACACCGGGGAGCTGTTTTTT. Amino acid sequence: CASSLDRGSINTGELFF. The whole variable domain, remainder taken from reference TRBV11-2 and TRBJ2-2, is EAGVAQSPRYKIIEKRQSVAFWCNPISGHATLYWYQQILGQGPKLLIQFQNNGVVDDSQLPKDRFSAERLKGVDSTLKIQPAKLEDSAVYLCASSLDRGSINTGELFFGEGSRLTVL.

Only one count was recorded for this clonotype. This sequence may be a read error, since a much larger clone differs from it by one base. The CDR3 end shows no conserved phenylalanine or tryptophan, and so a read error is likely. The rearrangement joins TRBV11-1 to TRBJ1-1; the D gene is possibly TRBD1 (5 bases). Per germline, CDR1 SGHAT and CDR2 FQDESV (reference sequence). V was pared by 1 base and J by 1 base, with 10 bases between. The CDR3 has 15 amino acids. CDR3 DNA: TGTGCCAGCAGCTTAGGGTCAGGGAGGAACACTGAAGCTTTCTAT. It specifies CASSLGSGRNTEAFY.

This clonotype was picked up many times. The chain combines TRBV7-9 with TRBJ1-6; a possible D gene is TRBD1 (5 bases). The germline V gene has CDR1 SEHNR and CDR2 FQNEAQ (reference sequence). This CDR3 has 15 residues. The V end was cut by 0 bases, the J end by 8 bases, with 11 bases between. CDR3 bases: TGTGCCAGCAGCTTAGCGGGACTTGGGGATTCACCCCTCCACTTT. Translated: CASSLAGLGDSPLHF.

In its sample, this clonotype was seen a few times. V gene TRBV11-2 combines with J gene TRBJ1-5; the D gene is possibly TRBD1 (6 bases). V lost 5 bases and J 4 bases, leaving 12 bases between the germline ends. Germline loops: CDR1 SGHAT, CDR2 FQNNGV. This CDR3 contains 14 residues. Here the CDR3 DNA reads TGTGCCAGCAGCCACGGGGGCGGGAATCAGCCCCAGCATTTT. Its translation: CASSHGGGNQPQHF.

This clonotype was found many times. CDR3 nucleotide sequence: TGTGCCAGCAGTTACGGGACAGGGTTGGGTGGCACAGATACGCAGTATTTT. Amino acids: CASSYGTGLGGTDTQYF. The V call is TRBV6-6, the J call TRBJ2-3; 9 bases fit TRBD1. This CDR3 has 17 amino acids. Losses at the gene ends were 2 bases for V and 1 base for J; bases not matched to a gene: 7. Germline lookup yields CDR1 MNHNY and CDR2 SVGAGI (reference sequence).

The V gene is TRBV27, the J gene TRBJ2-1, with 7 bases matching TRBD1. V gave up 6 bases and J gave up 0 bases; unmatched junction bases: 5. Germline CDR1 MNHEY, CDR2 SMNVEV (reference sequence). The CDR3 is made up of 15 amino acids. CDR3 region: CASRDRPSSYNEQFF. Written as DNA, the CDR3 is TGTGCCAGCAGGGACAGGCCGAGCTCCTACAATGAGCAGTTCTTC.

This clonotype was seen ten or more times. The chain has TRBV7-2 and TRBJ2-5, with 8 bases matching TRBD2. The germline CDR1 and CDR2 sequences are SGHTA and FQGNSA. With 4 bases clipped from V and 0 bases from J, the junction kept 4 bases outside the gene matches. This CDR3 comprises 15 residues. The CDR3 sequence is CASSYGSGDQETQYF. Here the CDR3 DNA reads TGTGCCAGCAGCTACGGTAGCGGGGACCAAGAGACCCAGTACTTC.

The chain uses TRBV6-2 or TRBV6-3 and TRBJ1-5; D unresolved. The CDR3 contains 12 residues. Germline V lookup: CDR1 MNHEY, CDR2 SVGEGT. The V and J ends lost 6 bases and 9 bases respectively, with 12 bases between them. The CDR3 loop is CASRPGPGPQHF. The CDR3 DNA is TGTGCCAGCAGGCCCGGCCCAGGGCCCCAGCATTTT.

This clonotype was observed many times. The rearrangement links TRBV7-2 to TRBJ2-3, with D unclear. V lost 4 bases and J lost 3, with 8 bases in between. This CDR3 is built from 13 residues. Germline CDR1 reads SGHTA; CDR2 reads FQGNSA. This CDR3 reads CASSSSFTDTQYF. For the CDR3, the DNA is TGTGCCAGCAGCTCCTCGTTTACAGATACGCAGTATTTT.

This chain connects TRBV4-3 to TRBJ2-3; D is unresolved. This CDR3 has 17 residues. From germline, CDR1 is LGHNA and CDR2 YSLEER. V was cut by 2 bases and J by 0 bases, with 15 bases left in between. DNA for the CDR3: TGCGCCAGCAGCCAAAGGTTTGGCGACTGGAGCACAGATACGCAGTATTTT. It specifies CASSQRFGDWSTDTQYF.

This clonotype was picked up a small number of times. CDR3 region: CASSKEAGGRLEQFF. The CDR3 region has the DNA TGTGCCAGCAGTAAGGAGGCGGGGGGCCGGCTTGAGCAGTTCTTC. The chain uses TRBV6-4 and TRBJ2-1; 8 bases line up with TRBD2. The CDR3 extends over 15 amino acids. From germline, CDR1 is MRHNA and CDR2 SNTAGT. V lost 5 bases, J lost 9 bases, and 12 bases stayed unmatched.

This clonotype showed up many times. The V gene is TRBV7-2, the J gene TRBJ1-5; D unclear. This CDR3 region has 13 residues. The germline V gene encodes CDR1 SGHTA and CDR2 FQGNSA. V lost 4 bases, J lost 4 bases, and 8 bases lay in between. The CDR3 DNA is TGTGCCAGCAGCTCCTACAGAAATCAGCCCCAGCATTTT. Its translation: CASSSYRNQPQHF. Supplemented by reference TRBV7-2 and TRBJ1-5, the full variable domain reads GAGVSQSPSNKVTEKGKDVELRCDPISGHTALYWYRQSLGQGLEFLIYFQGNSAPDKSGLPSDRFSAERTGGSVSTLTIQRTQQEDSAVYLCASSSYRNQPQHFGDGTRLSIL.

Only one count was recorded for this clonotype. CDR3 nucleotide sequence: TGCGCCAGCAGCCAAGATGCCTTCTATGGCTACACCTTC. Translation gives CASSQDAFYGYTF. J is TRBJ1-2 and V is TRBV4-1; no reliable D call. The CDR3 has 13 residues. The V end lost 0 bases, the J end lost 4 bases, and 6 bases lay between the germline ends. CDR1 is MGHRA, CDR2 YSYEKL, per germline.

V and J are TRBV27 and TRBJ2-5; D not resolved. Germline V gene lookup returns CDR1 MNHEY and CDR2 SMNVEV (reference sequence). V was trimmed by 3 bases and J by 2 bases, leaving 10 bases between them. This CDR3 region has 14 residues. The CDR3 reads CASSLERDQETQYF. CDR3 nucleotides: TGTGCCAGCAGTTTGGAAAGGGATCAAGAGACCCAGTACTTC.

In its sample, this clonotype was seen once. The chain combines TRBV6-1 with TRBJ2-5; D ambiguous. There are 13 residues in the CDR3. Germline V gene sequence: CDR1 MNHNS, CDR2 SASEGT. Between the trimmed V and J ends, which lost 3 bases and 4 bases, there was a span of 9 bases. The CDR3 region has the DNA TGTGCCAGCAGTGAGATGCATACAGAGACCCAGTACTTC. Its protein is CASSEMHTETQYF.

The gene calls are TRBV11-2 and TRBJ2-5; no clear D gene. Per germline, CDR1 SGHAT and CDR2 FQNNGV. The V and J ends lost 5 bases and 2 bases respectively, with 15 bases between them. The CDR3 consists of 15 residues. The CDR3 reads CASSADSVMQETQYF. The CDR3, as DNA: TGTGCCAGCAGCGCGGATTCGGTGATGCAAGAGACCCAGTACTTC.

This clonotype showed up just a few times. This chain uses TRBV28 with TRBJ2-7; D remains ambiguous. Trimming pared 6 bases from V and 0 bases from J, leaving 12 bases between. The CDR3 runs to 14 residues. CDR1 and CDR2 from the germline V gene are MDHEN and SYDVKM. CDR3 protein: CASSPVLSSYEQYF. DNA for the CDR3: TGTGCCAGCAGCCCAGTGTTGAGCTCCTACGAGCAGTACTTC.

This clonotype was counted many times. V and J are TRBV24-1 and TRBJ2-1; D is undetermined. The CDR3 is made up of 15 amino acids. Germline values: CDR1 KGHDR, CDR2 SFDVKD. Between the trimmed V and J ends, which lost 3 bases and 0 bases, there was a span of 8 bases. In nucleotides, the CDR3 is TGTGCCACCAGTGATGTCACCAGCTCCTACAATGAGCAGTTCTTC. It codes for CATSDVTSSYNEQFF.

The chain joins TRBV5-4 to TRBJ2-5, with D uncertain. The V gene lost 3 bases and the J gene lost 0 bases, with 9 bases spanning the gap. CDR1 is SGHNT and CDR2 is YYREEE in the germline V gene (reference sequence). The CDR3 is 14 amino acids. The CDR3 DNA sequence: TGTGCCAGCAGCTCGCACATTAACCAAGAGACCCAGTACTTC. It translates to CASSSHINQETQYF. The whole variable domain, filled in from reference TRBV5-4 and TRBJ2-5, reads ETGVTQSPTHLIKTRGQQVTLRCSSQSGHNTVSWYQQALGQGPQFIFQYYREEENGRGNFPPRFSGLQFPNYSSELNVNALELDDSALYLCASSSHINQETQYFGPGTRLLVL.

CDR3 DNA sequence: TGCAGTGCCGGCCAAGGGGAAGGGGGGCCCCAGCATTTT. This gives the protein CSAGQGEGGPQHF. J is TRBJ1-5 and V is TRBV20-1; a possible D gene is TRBD1 (6 bases). Germline V gives CDR1 DFQATT, CDR2 SNEGSKA (reference sequence). CDR3 length: 13 residues. V was pared by 6 bases and J by 9 bases, with 18 bases between.

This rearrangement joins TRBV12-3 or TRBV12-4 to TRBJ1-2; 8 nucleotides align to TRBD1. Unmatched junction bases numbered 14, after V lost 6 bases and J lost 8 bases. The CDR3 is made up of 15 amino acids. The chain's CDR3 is CASSPSGTGYRGYTF. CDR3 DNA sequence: TGTGCCAGCAGCCCCTCCGGGACAGGATATCGCGGCTACACCTTC.

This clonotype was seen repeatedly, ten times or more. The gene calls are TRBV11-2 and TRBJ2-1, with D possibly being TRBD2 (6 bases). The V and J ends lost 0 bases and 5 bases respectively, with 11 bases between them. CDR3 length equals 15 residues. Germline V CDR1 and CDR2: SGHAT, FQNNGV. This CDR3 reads CASSLEVLAHNEQFF. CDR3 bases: TGTGCCAGCAGCTTAGAAGTACTAGCCCACAATGAGCAGTTCTTC.